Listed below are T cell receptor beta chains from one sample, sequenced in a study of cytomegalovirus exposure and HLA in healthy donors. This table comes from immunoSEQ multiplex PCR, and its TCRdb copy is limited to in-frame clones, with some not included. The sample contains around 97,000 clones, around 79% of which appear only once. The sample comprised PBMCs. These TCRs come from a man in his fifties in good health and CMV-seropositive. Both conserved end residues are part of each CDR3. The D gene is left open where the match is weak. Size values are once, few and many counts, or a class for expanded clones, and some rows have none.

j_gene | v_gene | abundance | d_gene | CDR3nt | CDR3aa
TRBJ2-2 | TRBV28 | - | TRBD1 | TGTGCCAGCAGTATGACAGGGCCCGGGGGGGAGCTGTTTTTT | CASSMTGPGGELFF
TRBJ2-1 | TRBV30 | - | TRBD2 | TGTGCCTGGAGTCATCCCCCCGGGACTAGCGGGAGGGCCTTCTACAATGAGCAGTTCTTC | CAWSHPPGTSGRAFYNEQFF
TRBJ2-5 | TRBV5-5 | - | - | TGTGCCAGCAGTTTGGGACTCGATCCTCAGGGGCAAGAGACCCAGTACTTC | CASSLGLDPQGQETQYF
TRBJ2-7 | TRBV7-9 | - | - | TGTGCCAGCAGCTTAGCACAAGTCCACGAGCAGTACTTC | CASSLAQVHEQYF
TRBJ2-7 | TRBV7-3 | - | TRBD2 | TGTGCCAGCAGCTTAATGGGGGGAGCGGGAGACTACGAGCAGTACTTC | CASSLMGGAGDYEQYF
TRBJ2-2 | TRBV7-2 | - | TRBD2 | TGTGCCAGCAGCTTAGTCGGCGGGAGGAACACCGGGGAGCTGTTTTTT | CASSLVGGRNTGELFF
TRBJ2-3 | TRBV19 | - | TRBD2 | TGTGCCAGTAGTAACGACCGTAGCGGGAGGGCCGTAGATACGCAGTATTTT | CASSNDRSGRAVDTQYF
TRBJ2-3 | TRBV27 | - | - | TGTGCCAGCTCGGGGTGGGGAACCACAGATACGCAGTATTTT | CASSGWGTTDTQYF
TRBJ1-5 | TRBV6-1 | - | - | TGTGCCAGCAGTGAAGGACAGCCTTTTTCCGATCAGCCCCAGCATTTT | CASSEGQPFSDQPQHF
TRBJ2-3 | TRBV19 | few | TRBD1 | TGTGCCAGTAGGGACAGGGGGCATGGAGATACGCAGTATTTT | CASRDRGHGDTQYF
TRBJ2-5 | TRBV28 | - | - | TGTGCCAGCAGTTCAGGCGGCGAGGGTGAGACCCAGTACTTC | CASSSGGEGETQYF
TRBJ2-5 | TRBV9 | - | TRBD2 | TGTGCCAGCAGCGTTGAATACCCTAGCGGCCCTCAAGAGACCCAGTACTTC | CASSVEYPSGPQETQYF
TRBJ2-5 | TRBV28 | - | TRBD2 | TGTGCCAGCAGTAGCGGACTAGCGGGAGGGAGCCAAGAGACCCAGTACTTC | CASSSGLAGGSQETQYF
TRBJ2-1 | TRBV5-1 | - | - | TGCGCCAGCAGCTTAGTAGCCGGGAATGAGCAGTTCTTC | CASSLVAGNEQFF
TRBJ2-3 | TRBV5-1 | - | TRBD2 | TGCGCCAGCAGCATCGAAGCGGGAGGGAGCACAGATACGCAGTATTTT | CASSIEAGGSTDTQYF
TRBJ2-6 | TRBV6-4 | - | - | TGTGCCAGCAGCCTTTGGGGGCAGAGCTCTGGGGCCAACGTCCTGACTTTC | CASSLWGQSSGANVLTF
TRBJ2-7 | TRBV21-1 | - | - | TGTGCCAGCAGCAAGAGGCCATACGAGCAGTACTTC | CASSKRPYEQYF
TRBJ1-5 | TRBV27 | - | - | TGTGCCAGCAGTCCACAGGGTAACCAGCCCCAGCATTTT | CASSPQGNQPQHF
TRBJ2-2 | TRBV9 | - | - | TGTGCCAGCAGCTCTAGCGCGAACACCGGGGAGCTGTTTTTT | CASSSSANTGELFF
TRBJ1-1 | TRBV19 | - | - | TGTGCCAGTACCGTTGTGGGGGGCACTGAAGCTTTCTTT | CASTVVGGTEAFF
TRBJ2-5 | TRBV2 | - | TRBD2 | TGTGCCAGCAGTGTCGAGCCTAGCGGGAGGGAGACCCAGTACTTC | CASSVEPSGRETQYF
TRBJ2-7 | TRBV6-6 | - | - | TGTGCCAGCAGTCCGGACAGCCACCCCTACGAGCAGTACTTC | CASSPDSHPYEQYF
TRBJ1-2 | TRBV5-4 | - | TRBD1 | TGTGCCAGCAGCCTACAGGGGGCGCTTGGATATGGCTACACCTTC | CASSLQGALGYGYTF
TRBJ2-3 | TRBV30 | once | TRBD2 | TGTGCCTGGGGCCCGGGGGAGGGCCGGGATACGCAGTATTTT | CAWGPGEGRDTQYF
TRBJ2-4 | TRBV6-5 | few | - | TGTGCCAGCAGTTCCGGACAGAACCGCCAGTACTTC | CASSSGQNRQYF
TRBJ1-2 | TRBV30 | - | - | TGTGCCTGGAGTGCAGGGGATAGAGATGGCTACACCTTC | CAWSAGDRDGYTF
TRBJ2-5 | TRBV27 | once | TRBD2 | TGTGCCAGCAGTCCGGGACTAGCGGGAGCGGAGACCCAGTACTTC | CASSPGLAGAETQYF
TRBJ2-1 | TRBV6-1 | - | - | TGTGCCAGCAGCTACGGGGGAGTCAATGAGCAGTTCTTC | CASSYGGVNEQFF
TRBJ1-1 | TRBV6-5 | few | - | TGTGCCAGCAGTGGTCCGGGTGAAGCTTTCTTT | CASSGPGEAFF
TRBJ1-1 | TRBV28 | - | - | TGTGCCAGCAGTTTAAGCCAGGACACTGAAGCTTTCTTT | CASSLSQDTEAFF
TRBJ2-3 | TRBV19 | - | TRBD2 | TGTGCCAGTAGTATGGGGACTAGCGGAACAGATACGCAGTATTTT | CASSMGTSGTDTQYF
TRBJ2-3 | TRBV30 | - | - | TGTGCCTGGAACCAGCACGGGAGTGGTGATACGCAGTATTTT | CAWNQHGSGDTQYF
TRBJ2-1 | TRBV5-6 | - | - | TGTGCCAGCAGCTTGTTGTACAGGGACAATGAGCAGTTCTTC | CASSLLYRDNEQFF
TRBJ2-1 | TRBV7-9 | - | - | TGTGCCAGGTCCATTCCCAGGGATGAGCAGTTCTTC | CARSIPRDEQFF
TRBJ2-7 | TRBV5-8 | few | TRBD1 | TGTGCCAGCGGCCAAACAGGGGGCGGGCAGTACTTC | CASGQTGGGQYF
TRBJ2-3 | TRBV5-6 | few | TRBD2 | TGTGCCAGCAGCTTCGGGACTAGCGGGAGACGAAGGGGAGATACGCAGTATTTT | CASSFGTSGRRRGDTQYF
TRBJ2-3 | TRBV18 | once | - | TGTGCCAGCTCTCCAGGCCCCCGCACAGATACGCAGTATTTT | CASSPGPRTDTQYF
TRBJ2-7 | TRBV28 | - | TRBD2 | TGTGCCAGCAGTTTACTCGGAGGGACTAGAAACGAGCAGTACTTC | CASSLLGGTRNEQYF
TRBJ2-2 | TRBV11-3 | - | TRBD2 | TGTGCCAGCAGCCCCAGCGGGACGAACACCGGGGAGCTGTTTTTT | CASSPSGTNTGELFF
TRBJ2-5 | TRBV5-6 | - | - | TGTGCCAGCAGCCGCGTTACAGGGTCAGAGACCCAGTACTTC | CASSRVTGSETQYF
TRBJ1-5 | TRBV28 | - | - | TGTGCCAGCAGTTTTGACATTTATCAGCCCCAGCATTTT | CASSFDIYQPQHF
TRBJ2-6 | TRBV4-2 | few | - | TGTGCCAGCAGCCAAGAGGGGAGCTCTGGGGCCAACGTCCTGACTTTC | CASSQEGSSGANVLTF